These 7 T cell receptor beta chains came from one sample sequenced in a study of identical twins. TCRdb reanalysed the 5' RACE reads using MiXCR and keeps one entry per CDR3 protein. The sample shows roughly 1,500,000 distinct CDR3 sequences, roughly 35% of them seen only once. The sample was cord blood. These receptors originate from a newborn girl in good health.

This clonotype was seen repeatedly, ten times or more. V gene TRBV20-1 combines with J gene TRBJ2-5; D might be TRBD2 (5 bases). The V end lost 4 bases, the J end lost 1 base, and 7 bases lay between the germline ends. This CDR3 comprises 12 residues. Germline-derived CDR1 and CDR2 are DFQATT and SNEGSKA (reference sequence). The CDR3 nucleotides are TGCAGTGCTACCCGGGGCCAAGAGACCCAGTACTTC. The encoded protein is CSATRGQETQYF.

This clonotype was counted once. The rearrangement uses TRBV28 and TRBJ2-7; no firm D call. Germline CDR1 and CDR2: MDHEN and SYDVKM. The CDR3 loop spans 15 amino acids. The V end was cut by 5 bases, the J end by 0 bases, with 14 bases between. The CDR3 nucleotides are TGTGCCAGCAGTCCCCATGGCGGAAGCTCCTACGAGCAGTACTTC. Its translation: CASSPHGGSSYEQYF.

V gene TRBV5-1 combines with J gene TRBJ2-3; D might be TRBD2 (7 bases). The CDR3 has 15 amino acids. With 2 bases removed from V and 2 bases from J, the gap between germline ends came to 12 bases. Germline CDR1 SGHRS, CDR2 YFSETQ. CDR3 region: CASSFRGAVTDTQYF. As DNA, the CDR3 is TGCGCCAGCAGCTTCCGGGGGGCCGTCACAGATACGCAGTATTTT.

At least ten counts were recorded for this clonotype. The chain is built from TRBV29-1 and TRBJ2-1, with D possibly called TRBD1 or TRBD2 (5 bases each). This CDR3 comprises 13 residues. CDR1 and CDR2 from the germline V gene are SQVTM and ANQGSEA. V was pared by 6 bases and J by 6 bases, with 15 bases between. The CDR3 loop reads CSVPGPTLNEQFF. The CDR3 nucleotides read TGCAGCGTCCCGGGACCAACACTCAATGAGCAGTTCTTC.

V and J are TRBV12-3 or TRBV12-4 and TRBJ1-1; D remains ambiguous. Between the trimmed V and J ends, which lost 3 bases and 4 bases, there was a span of 24 bases. CDR3 size: 18 residues. CDR3 in amino acids: CASSFSALVFGPVTEAFF. The CDR3 DNA is TGTGCCAGCAGTTTTTCTGCCCTCGTCTTTGGGCCCGTCACTGAAGCTTTCTTT.

The chain is built from TRBV20-1 and TRBJ2-3; 9 nucleotides agree with TRBD2. The CDR3 is made up of 13 amino acids. Germline CDR1 DFQATT, CDR2 SNEGSKA (reference sequence). V lost 6 bases and J lost 4; bases outside the gene matches: 5. The CDR3 sequence is CSAGLAGSDTQYF. The CDR3 DNA is TGCAGTGCGGGTCTAGCGGGATCAGATACGCAGTATTTT.

Only a few counts were recorded for this clonotype. The chain uses TRBV5-1 and TRBJ2-7; 7 bases are a match to TRBD2. The V gene's germline CDR1 is SGHRS and CDR2 YFSETQ. Germline trimming cut 0 bases from V and 7 bases from J; bases unmatched to any gene: 10. The CDR3 totals 15 residues. DNA of the CDR3: TGCGCCAGCAGCTTGGCAGGGCTAGCGGAGGGGGAGCAGTACTTC. This encodes CASSLAGLAEGEQYF.